The 20 T cell receptor beta chains in this list originate from one sample, sequenced in a study of cytomegalovirus exposure and HLA in healthy donors. The PCR contained 60 Vbeta and 13 Jbeta primers. Produced via immunoSEQ multiplex PCR; TCRdb's table is partial and in-frame only. The table shows around 100,000 clones, with around 75% occurring only once. Sequenced input: PBMCs. These receptor sequences come from a woman aged 25 to 39 in good health and CMV-seronegative.

The chain has TRBV7-8 and TRBJ1-1; 8 bases map to TRBD1. In germline, CDR1 is SGHVS, CDR2 FQNEAQ. J was trimmed by 1 base and V by 1 base; bases with no gene match: 2. The CDR3 runs 15 residues. CDR3 DNA sequence: TGTGCCAGCAGCTTAGGGGGACAGGCGAACACTGAAGCTTTCTTT. Its translation: CASSLGGQANTEAFF.

The chain has TRBV4-3 and TRBJ1-5; 7 bases align to TRBD1. The CDR3 contains 17 residues. Trimming removed 0 bases from V and 1 base from J; junction bases left unmatched: 6. Germline V CDR1 and CDR2: LGHNA, YSLEER. CDR3 region: CASSQDLVTGSNQPQHF. Here the CDR3 DNA reads TGCGCCAGCAGCCAAGATCTCGTGACAGGGAGCAATCAGCCCCAGCATTTT.

The chain is built from TRBV30 and TRBJ2-7; 8 bases agree with TRBD1. In germline, CDR1 is GTSNPN, CDR2 SVGIG (reference sequence). V trimming: 5 bases; J trimming: 3 bases; junction bases outside the gene matches: 9. This CDR3 region has 14 residues. The CDR3: CAWQQGGLGYEQYF. For the CDR3, the DNA is TGTGCCTGGCAACAGGGGGGCTTGGGCTACGAGCAGTACTTC.

The chain couples TRBV6-1 to TRBJ1-3; D ambiguous. Trimming cost V 2 bases and J 1 base, with 9 bases left between them. Germline V gene sequence: CDR1 MNHNS, CDR2 SASEGT. The CDR3 totals 15 residues. CDR3 sequence reads: CASSELRGSGNTIYF. DNA of the CDR3: TGTGCCAGCAGTGAATTACGAGGATCTGGAAACACCATATATTTT.

This sequence joins TRBV29-1 and TRBJ2-3; unclear D gene. There are 12 residues in the CDR3. Germline V CDR1 and CDR2: SQVTM, ANQGSEA. The DNA of the CDR3 is TGCAGAGTAAGCTCGGGCACAGATACGCAGTATTTT. Translating it yields CRVSSGTDTQYF.

The sample holds a few counts of this clone. This chain joins TRBV19 and TRBJ1-4; 9 nucleotides line up with TRBD1. Germline V CDR1 and CDR2: LNHDA, SQIVND (reference sequence). V trimming: 6 bases; J trimming: 12 bases; junction bases outside the gene matches: 14. CDR3 length: 15 amino acids. CDR3 loop: CASSRVGTGRPELFF. In DNA form, the CDR3 reads TGTGCCAGTAGCCGCGTCGGGACAGGGCGCCCAGAACTGTTTTTT.

This chain connects TRBV11-3 to TRBJ2-2, with D tentatively TRBD2 (5 bases). The CDR3 sequence is 14 residues long. Trimming removed 5 bases from V and 7 bases from J, with 14 bases in between. CDR1 and CDR2 from the germline V gene are SGHNT and YENEEA. CDR3 loop: CASSLRRAGGELFF. CDR3 coding DNA: TGTGCCAGCAGCCTGAGAAGGGCGGGCGGGGAGCTGTTTTTT.

The chain recombines TRBV9 with TRBJ1-1; 10 nucleotides agree with TRBD1. J was trimmed by 1 base and V by 0 bases; bases with no gene match: 6. CDR3 length: 17 amino acids. CDR1 is SGDLS and CDR2 is YYNGEE in the germline V gene. This CDR3 reads CASSVGETGGPNTEAFF. In nucleotides, the CDR3 is TGTGCCAGCAGCGTAGGAGAGACAGGGGGCCCGAACACTGAAGCTTTCTTT. Full variable domain (rest looked up from reference TRBV9 and TRBJ1-1): DSGVTQTPKHLITATGQRVTLRCSPRSGDLSVYWYQQSLDQGLQFLIQYYNGEERAKGNILERFSAQQFPDLHSELNLSSLELGDSALYFCASSVGETGGPNTEAFFGQGTRLTVV.

The chain couples TRBV6-5 to TRBJ2-1; D remains unclear. Trimming pared 5 bases from V and 1 base from J, leaving 12 bases between. The germline CDR1 and CDR2 sequences are MNHEY and SVGAGI. The CDR3 totals 15 residues. The CDR3 sequence: CASSAWAGSYNEQFF. The CDR3 DNA is TGTGCCAGCAGTGCATGGGCAGGATCCTACAATGAGCAGTTCTTC.

This clone was observed once. The chain couples TRBV4-2 to TRBJ2-1, with 13 bases identical to TRBD2. The CDR3 covers 15 residues. V shed 4 bases and J 8 bases; nucleotides not matched to a gene: 5. The germline V gene encodes CDR1 LGHNA and CDR2 YNFKEQ. The CDR3 sequence is CASSRGTSGIYEQFF. The DNA of the CDR3 is TGTGCCAGCAGCCGGGGGACTAGCGGGATATATGAGCAGTTCTTC.

The chain has TRBV7-6 and TRBJ2-7, with D possibly being TRBD2 (5 bases). Germline assignment: CDR1 SGHVS and CDR2 FNYEAQ. Trimming cost V 3 bases and J 7 bases, with 13 bases left between them. The CDR3 runs 13 residues. The CDR3 loop is CASSLDGGGEQYF. CDR3 bases: TGTGCCAGCAGCTTGGACGGCGGAGGTGAGCAGTACTTC.

The rearrangement links TRBV6-1 to TRBJ2-7; TRBD1 matches at 9 bases. Germline V gives CDR1 MNHNS, CDR2 SASEGT. The CDR3 is 15 residues long. Trimming took 4 bases from V and 6 from J; bases not matched to a gene: 10. The CDR3 bases are TGTGCCAGCAGTGTCACGCGGGACAGGGACATCGAGCAGTACTTC. This codes for CASSVTRDRDIEQYF.

The J gene is TRBJ2-7, the V gene TRBV27; D may be TRBD1 (6 bases). Per germline, CDR1 MNHEY and CDR2 SMNVEV (reference sequence). The ends were cut back, 3 bases at V and 5 bases at J, with 14 bases in the middle. The CDR3 loop spans 14 amino acids. As DNA, the CDR3 is TGTGCCAGCAGTTTGGGGCAGGGGATCCACGAGCAGTACTTC. It translates to CASSLGQGIHEQYF.

This chain joins TRBV29-1 and TRBJ1-2; tentative D call: TRBD1 (5 bases). The CDR3 consists of 12 residues. Trimming removed 3 bases from V and 6 bases from J, with 11 bases in between. Germline V gene lookup returns CDR1 SQVTM and CDR2 ANQGSEA. Here the CDR3 reads CSVDTAGHGYTF. DNA of the CDR3: TGCAGCGTTGATACAGCGGGGCATGGCTACACCTTC. The full variable domain, completed using reference TRBV29-1 and TRBJ1-2, is SAVISQKPSRDICQRGTSLTIQCQVDSQVTMMFWYRQQPGQSLTLIATANQGSEATYESGFVIDKFPISRPNLTFSTLTVSNMSPEDSSIYLCSVDTAGHGYTFGSGTRLTVV.

There are a few counts of this clone. The chain has TRBV7-2 and TRBJ1-5; D is undetermined. Germline CDR1 and CDR2: SGHTA and FQGNSA. V was cut by 6 bases and J by 7 bases, with 13 bases left in between. CDR3 size: 13 residues. CDR3 loop: CASSSNSGQPQHF. DNA of the CDR3: TGTGCCAGCAGTTCGAACTCGGGGCAGCCCCAGCATTTT.

This chain connects TRBV7-2 to TRBJ1-1; 11 nucleotides align to TRBD1. J was trimmed by 0 bases and V by 2 bases; bases with no gene match: 2. Germline V gene lookup returns CDR1 SGHTA and CDR2 FQGNSA. This CDR3 spans 16 amino acids. CDR3 in amino acids: CASSLRDRGVNTEAFF. In nucleotides, the CDR3 is TGTGCCAGCAGCTTAAGGGACAGGGGGGTGAACACTGAAGCTTTCTTT.

This clone has a handful of counts. The rearrangement links TRBV4-3 to TRBJ1-1, with D uncertain. This CDR3 region has 14 residues. V lost 2 bases to trimming and J lost 1 base, with 8 bases between them. Per germline, CDR1 LGHNA and CDR2 YSLEER. DNA for the CDR3: TGCGCCAGCAGCCAACCGGGAGGGAACACTGAAGCTTTCTTT. Translating gives CASSQPGGNTEAFF.

The CDR3 DNA reads TGCGCCAGCAGCTTGGATCCAGGGACAAGCTATGGCTACACCTTC. Its protein is CASSLDPGTSYGYTF. V gene TRBV5-1 combines with J gene TRBJ1-2; possibly TRBD1 for D (6 bases). With 0 bases removed from V and 4 bases from J, the gap between germline ends came to 13 bases. CDR1 is SGHRS, CDR2 YFSETQ, per germline. The CDR3 runs 15 residues.

This chain connects TRBV5-1 to TRBJ2-5, with a tentative D call TRBD1 (6 bases). The germline V and J ends were trimmed by 2 bases and 2 bases, with 10 bases remaining between them. Per the germline V gene, CDR1 is SGHRS and CDR2 is YFSETQ. The CDR3 totals 14 residues. CDR3 coding DNA: TGCGCCAGCAGCTTCAACAGGGTACAAGAGACCCAGTACTTC. Residues: CASSFNRVQETQYF.

This clone was counted a few times. The chain combines TRBV18 with TRBJ1-4; D is possibly TRBD1 (5 bases). Per germline, CDR1 KGHSH and CDR2 LQKENI. This CDR3 region has 18 residues. The V gene lost 4 bases and the J gene lost 2 bases, with 20 bases spanning the gap. The CDR3 DNA reads as TGTGCCAGCTCACGCCTTGCAGGGTTACGGCCGACTAATGAAAAACTGTTTTTT. Protein sequence: CASSRLAGLRPTNEKLFF.